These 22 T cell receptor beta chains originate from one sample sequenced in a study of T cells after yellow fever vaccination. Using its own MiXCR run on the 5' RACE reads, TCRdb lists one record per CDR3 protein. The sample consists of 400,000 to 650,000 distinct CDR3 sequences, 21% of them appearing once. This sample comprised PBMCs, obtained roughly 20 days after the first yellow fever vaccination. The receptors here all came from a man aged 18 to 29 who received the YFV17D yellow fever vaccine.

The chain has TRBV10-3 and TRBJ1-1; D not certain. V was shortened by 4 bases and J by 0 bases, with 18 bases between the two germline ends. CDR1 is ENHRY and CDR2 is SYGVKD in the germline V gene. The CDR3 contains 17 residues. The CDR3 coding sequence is TGTGCCATCAGTGGGAAGGAGGGAAGCTCCCTGAACACTGAAGCTTTCTTT. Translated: CAISGKEGSSLNTEAFF.

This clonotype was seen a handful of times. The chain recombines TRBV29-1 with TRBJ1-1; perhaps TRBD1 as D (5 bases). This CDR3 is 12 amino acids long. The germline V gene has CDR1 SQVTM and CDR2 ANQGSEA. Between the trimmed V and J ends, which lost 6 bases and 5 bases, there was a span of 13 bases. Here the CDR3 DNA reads TGCAGCGTCGCAAGGGGCGGGACTGAAGCTTTCTTT. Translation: CSVARGGTEAFF.

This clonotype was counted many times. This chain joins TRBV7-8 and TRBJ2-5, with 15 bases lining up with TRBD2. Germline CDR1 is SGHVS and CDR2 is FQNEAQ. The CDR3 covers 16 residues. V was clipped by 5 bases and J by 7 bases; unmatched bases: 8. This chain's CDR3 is CASSQGLAGGLGTQYF. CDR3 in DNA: TGTGCCAGCAGCCAAGGACTAGCGGGGGGGCTGGGGACCCAGTACTTC.

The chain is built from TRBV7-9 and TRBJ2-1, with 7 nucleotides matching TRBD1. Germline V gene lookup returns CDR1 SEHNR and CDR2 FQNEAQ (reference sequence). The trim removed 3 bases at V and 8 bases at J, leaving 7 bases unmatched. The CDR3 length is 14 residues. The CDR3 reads CASSLDRNFDEQFF. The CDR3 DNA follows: TGTGCCAGCAGCTTGGACAGGAATTTCGATGAGCAGTTCTTC.

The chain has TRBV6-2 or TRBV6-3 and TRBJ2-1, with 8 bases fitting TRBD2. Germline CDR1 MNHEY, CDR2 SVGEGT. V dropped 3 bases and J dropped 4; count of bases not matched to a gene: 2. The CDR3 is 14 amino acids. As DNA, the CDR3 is TGTGCCAGCAGTTATAGCGGGGCTTACAATGAGCAGTTCTTC. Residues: CASSYSGAYNEQFF.

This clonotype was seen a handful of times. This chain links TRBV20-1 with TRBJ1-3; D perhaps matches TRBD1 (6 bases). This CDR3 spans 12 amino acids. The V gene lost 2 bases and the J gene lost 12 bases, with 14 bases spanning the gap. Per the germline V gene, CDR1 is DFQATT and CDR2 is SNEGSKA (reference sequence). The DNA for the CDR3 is TGCAGTGCTAGATTAGGAGGGACATTCATATATTTT. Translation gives CSARLGGTFIYF.

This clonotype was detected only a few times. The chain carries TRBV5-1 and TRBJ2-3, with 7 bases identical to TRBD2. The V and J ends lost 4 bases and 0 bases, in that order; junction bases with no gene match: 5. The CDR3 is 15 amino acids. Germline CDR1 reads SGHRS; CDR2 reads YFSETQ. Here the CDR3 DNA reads TGCGCCAGCAGCCCGCGGACTAGTAGCACAGATACGCAGTATTTT. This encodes CASSPRTSSTDTQYF.

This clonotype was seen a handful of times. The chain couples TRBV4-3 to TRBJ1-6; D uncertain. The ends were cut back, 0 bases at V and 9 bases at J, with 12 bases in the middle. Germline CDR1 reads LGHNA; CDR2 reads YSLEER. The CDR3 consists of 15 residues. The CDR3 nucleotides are TGCGCCAGCAGCCAAGAGCCGGCTCTGGGTTCACCCCTCCACTTT. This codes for CASSQEPALGSPLHF.

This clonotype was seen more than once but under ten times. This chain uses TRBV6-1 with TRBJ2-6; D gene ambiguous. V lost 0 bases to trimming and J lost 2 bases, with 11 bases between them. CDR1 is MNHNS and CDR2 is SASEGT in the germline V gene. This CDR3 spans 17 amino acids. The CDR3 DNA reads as TGTGCCAGCAGTGAAGCGCTTCGCCAGGCTGGGGCCAACGTCCTGACTTTC. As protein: CASSEALRQAGANVLTF.

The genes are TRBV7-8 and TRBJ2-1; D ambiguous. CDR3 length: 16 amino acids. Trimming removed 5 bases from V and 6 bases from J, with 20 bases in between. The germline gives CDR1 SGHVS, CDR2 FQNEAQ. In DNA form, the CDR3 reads TGTGCCAGCAGCCGTACCGAGGTTGTCGCCTCCAATGAGCAGTTCTTC. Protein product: CASSRTEVVASNEQFF.

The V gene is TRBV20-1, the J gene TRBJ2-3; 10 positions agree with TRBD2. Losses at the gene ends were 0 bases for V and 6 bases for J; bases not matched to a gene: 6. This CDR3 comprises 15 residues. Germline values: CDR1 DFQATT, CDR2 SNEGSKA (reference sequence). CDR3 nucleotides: TGCAGTGCTAGAGAAAGGCTAGCGGGGGCCGATACGCAGTATTTT. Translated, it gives CSARERLAGADTQYF.

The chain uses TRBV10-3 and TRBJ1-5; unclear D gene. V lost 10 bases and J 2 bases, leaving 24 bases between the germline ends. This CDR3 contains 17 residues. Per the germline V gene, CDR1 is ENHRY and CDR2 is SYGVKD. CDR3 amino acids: CATRSDGGLVGNQPQHF. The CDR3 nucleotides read TGTGCCACTAGATCCGACGGTGGCTTGGTCGGCAATCAGCCCCAGCATTTT.

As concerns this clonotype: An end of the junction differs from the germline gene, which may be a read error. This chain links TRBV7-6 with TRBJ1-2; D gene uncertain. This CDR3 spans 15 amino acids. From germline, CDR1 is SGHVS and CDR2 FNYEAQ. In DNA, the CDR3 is TGTGTCAGCAGCCCTTGGTTGACGGAATTCTATGGCTACACCTTC. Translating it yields CVSSPWLTEFYGYTF.

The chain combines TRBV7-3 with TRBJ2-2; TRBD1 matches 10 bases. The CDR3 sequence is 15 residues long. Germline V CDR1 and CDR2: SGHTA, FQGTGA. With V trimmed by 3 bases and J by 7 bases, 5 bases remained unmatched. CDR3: CASSFPGQGSGELFF. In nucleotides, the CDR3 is TGTGCCAGCAGCTTTCCGGGACAGGGGAGCGGGGAGCTGTTTTTT.

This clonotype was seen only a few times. CDR3 residues: CASTDQVHSTGELFF. For the CDR3, the DNA is TGCGCCAGCACGGATCAGGTCCACAGCACCGGGGAGCTGTTTTTT. V usage is TRBV5-1 and J usage is TRBJ2-2, with D unresolved. The V end lost 6 bases, the J end lost 4 bases, and 16 bases lay between the germline ends. This CDR3 spans 15 amino acids. The V gene's germline CDR1 is SGHRS and CDR2 YFSETQ.

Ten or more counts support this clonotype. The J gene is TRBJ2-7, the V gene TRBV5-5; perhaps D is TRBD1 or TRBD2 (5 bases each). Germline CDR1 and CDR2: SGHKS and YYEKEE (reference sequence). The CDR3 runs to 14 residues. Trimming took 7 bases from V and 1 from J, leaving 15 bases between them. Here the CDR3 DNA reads TGTGCCAGCGGGGTCTGGGACCGTTCCTACGAGCAGTACTTC. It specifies CASGVWDRSYEQYF.

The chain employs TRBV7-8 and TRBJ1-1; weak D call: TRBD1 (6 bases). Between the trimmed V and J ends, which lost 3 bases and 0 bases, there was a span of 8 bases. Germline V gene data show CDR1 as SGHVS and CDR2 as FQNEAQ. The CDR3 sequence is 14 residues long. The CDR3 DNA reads TGTGCCAGCAGCTTCAGGGGAATGAACACTGAAGCTTTCTTT. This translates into CASSFRGMNTEAFF.

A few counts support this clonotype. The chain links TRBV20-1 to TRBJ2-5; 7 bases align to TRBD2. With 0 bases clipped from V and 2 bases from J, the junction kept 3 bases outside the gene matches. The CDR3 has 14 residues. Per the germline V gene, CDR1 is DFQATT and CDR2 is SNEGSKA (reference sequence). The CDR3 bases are TGCAGTGCTAGAGAGGGGGACTATCAAGAGACCCAGTACTTC. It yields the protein CSAREGDYQETQYF.

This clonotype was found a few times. The CDR3 protein is CASSPRIGSGELFF. CDR3 in DNA: TGTGCCAGCAGTCCTCGAATCGGTTCCGGGGAGCTGTTTTTT. The V call is TRBV5-6, the J call TRBJ2-2; unclear D gene. Germline V gene sequence: CDR1 SGHDT, CDR2 YYEEEE. The CDR3 has 14 residues. Trimming stripped 5 bases from V and 6 bases from J, with 14 bases between.

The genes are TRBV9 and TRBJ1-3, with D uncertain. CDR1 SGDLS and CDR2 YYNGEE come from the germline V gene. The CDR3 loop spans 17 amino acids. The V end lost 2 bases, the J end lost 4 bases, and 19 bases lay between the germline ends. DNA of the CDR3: TGTGCCAGCAGCGTTTACTCCGGACCGGCACAAGGAAACACCATATATTTT. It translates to CASSVYSGPAQGNTIYF.

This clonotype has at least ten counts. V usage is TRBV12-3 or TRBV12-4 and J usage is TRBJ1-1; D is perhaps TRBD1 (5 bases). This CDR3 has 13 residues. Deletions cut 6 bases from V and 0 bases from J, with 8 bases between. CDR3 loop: CASREGLNTEAFF. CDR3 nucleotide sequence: TGTGCCAGCAGGGAGGGGTTGAACACTGAAGCTTTCTTT.

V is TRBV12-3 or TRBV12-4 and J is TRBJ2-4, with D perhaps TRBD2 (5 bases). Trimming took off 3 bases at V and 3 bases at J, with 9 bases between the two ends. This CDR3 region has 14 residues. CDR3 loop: CASSFGMGKNIQYF. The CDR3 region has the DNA TGTGCCAGCAGTTTCGGGATGGGCAAAAACATTCAGTACTTC.